The 23 T cell receptor beta chains below were found in one sample sequenced in a study of T-cell reconstitution after alpha-beta-depleted transplantation in children (TCRdb year 2016). Receptors were amplified or captured by PCR. The listed sequencing device is Illumina HiSeq 2500. Molecular barcoding was employed in the preparation of TCR libraries, with unique molecular identifiers being used to normalize TCRbeta repertoire quantification. The public reads were run again by TCRdb, first through fastp at Q25 and then through MiXCR, and only productive beta chains were kept. Each entry is one CDR3 protein sequence, shown with its most common DNA and genes. Here the sample has about 98,000 distinct CDR3 sequences; less than 25% occur a single time. The ten largest clones capture around 21% of the sample. The sample's treatment or condition label, in plain terms: allogeneic hematopoietic cell transplantation with graft depleted of TCRalphabeta T cells and CD19 B cells.

Specimen: PBMCs, collected before TCRalphabeta/CD19-depleted stem cell transplant. These receptors all come from a boy aged 2 to 10 with acute lymphoblastic leukemia, due to receive a stem cell transplant.

The chain is built from TRBV6-5 and TRBJ2-5, with 10 bases that match TRBD2. Per the germline V gene, CDR1 is MNHEY and CDR2 is SVGAGI. V was pared by 4 bases and J by 4 bases, with 6 bases of the junction left unmatched. The CDR3 sequence is 15 residues long. CDR3 DNA: TGTGCCAGCAGTTCCTCCTGGACTAGCGGAGAGACCCAGTACTTC. Its protein is CASSSSWTSGETQYF.

There are a few counts of this clonotype. The chain uses TRBV28 and TRBJ1-1; a weak D match, TRBD1 (5 bases). Germline CDR1 reads MDHEN; CDR2 reads SYDVKM. This CDR3 has 12 amino acids. The V end was cut by 6 bases, the J end by 9 bases, with 14 bases between. The CDR3 here is CASSSRTQKAFF. The CDR3 DNA is TGTGCCAGCAGCAGTAGGACACAGAAAGCTTTCTTT.

This clonotype has only a few counts. This chain connects TRBV9 to TRBJ1-5, with D uncertain. The germline V and J ends were trimmed by 3 bases and 2 bases, with 6 bases remaining between them. The CDR3 runs to 13 residues. Germline lookup yields CDR1 SGDLS and CDR2 YYNGEE. CDR3 protein: CASSAGGNQPQHF. Here the CDR3 DNA reads TGTGCCAGCAGCGCCGGGGGCAATCAGCCCCAGCATTTT.

This clonotype has a count of ten or more. The chain joins TRBV4-3 to TRBJ2-5; TRBD2 matches 8 bases. Trimming at V came to 4 bases and at J to 4 bases, leaving 11 bases not matched to a gene. CDR3 length: 16 residues. The germline V gene encodes CDR1 LGHNA and CDR2 YSLEER. CDR3 residues: CASSPRPAGGAETQYF. The CDR3 DNA follows: TGCGCCAGCAGCCCGCGCCCGGCGGGGGGCGCAGAGACCCAGTACTTC.

This clonotype has more than one count but fewer than ten. V and J are TRBV6-2 or TRBV6-3 and TRBJ1-2; D remains ambiguous. CDR1 MNHEY and CDR2 SVGEGT come from the germline V gene. The CDR3 spans 14 residues. Trimming took 8 bases from V and 6 from J, leaving 19 bases between them. The CDR3 loop reads CASRMDGWIHGYTF. DNA for the CDR3: TGTGCCAGCCGGATGGACGGTTGGATCCATGGCTACACCTTC.

V and J are TRBV21-1 and TRBJ2-5; the table's TRBD2 call for D was not verified on the DNA. TRBV21-1 is a known pseudogene. The CDR3 loop spans 18 amino acids. CDR3 DNA sequence: TGTGCCAGCAGCAAACAGTTCGGGACTAGCGGAAACCAAGAGACCCAGTACTTC. Translated, it gives CASSKQFGTSGNQETQYF.

This clonotype was seen only a few times. The J gene is TRBJ2-7, the V gene TRBV28; 7 nucleotides agree with TRBD1. The germline gives CDR1 MDHEN, CDR2 SYDVKM. Trimming at V came to 6 bases and at J to 7 bases, leaving 6 bases not matched to a gene. The CDR3 length is 12 residues. CDR3 amino acids: CASRTGRREQYF. For the CDR3, the DNA is TGTGCCAGCAGGACAGGGCGAAGGGAGCAGTACTTC.

This clonotype occurred a few times. The V call is TRBV5-1, the J call TRBJ2-3, with 7 bases lining up with TRBD2. The CDR3 consists of 15 residues. J lost 2 bases, V lost 1 base, and 4 bases had no gene match. The germline V gene has CDR1 SGHRS and CDR2 YFSETQ. This CDR3 is CASSLPLAATDTQYF. CDR3 coding DNA: TGCGCCAGCAGCTTGCCCCTAGCGGCCACAGATACGCAGTATTTT.

This clonotype is medium-sized in the sample. This rearrangement joins TRBV4-1 to TRBJ2-1; 10 nucleotides line up with TRBD2. CDR1 and CDR2 (germline): MGHRA, YSYEKL. With V trimmed by 4 bases and J by 8 bases, 8 bases remained unmatched. The CDR3 has 15 amino acids. The CDR3 sequence is CASSLRTSGSYEQFF. CDR3 sequence (DNA): TGCGCCAGCAGCCTCCGGACTAGCGGAAGCTATGAGCAGTTCTTC.

This clonotype has at least ten counts. The J gene is TRBJ1-5, the V gene TRBV4-1; no clear D. This CDR3 has 15 residues. Germline loops: CDR1 MGHRA, CDR2 YSYEKL. The V and J ends lost 4 bases and 0 bases respectively, with 10 bases between them. CDR3 sequence (DNA): TGCGCCAGCAGCCGCGGTTTCGATAGCAATCAGCCCCAGCATTTT. Protein product: CASSRGFDSNQPQHF.

The V call is TRBV30, the J call TRBJ2-1, with 11 bases aligning to TRBD2. V trimming: 5 bases; J trimming: 6 bases; junction bases outside the gene matches: 6. The CDR3 consists of 14 residues. Per germline, CDR1 GTSNPN and CDR2 SVGIG (reference sequence). The CDR3 region has the DNA TGTGCCTGGGCCGGGACTAGCGGAGCCAATGAGCAGTTCTTC. This translates into CAWAGTSGANEQFF.

This clonotype was detected ten times or more. This sequence joins TRBV3-1 and TRBJ2-7, with D possibly matching TRBD1 (6 bases). Trimming took 4 bases from V and 3 from J, leaving 16 bases between them. CDR3 length: 15 amino acids. CDR1 and CDR2 from the germline V gene are LGHDT and YNNKEL (reference sequence). In nucleotides, the CDR3 is TGTGCCAGCAGCCGGTTATCCGGGACATACTACGAGCAGTACTTC. Encoded protein: CASSRLSGTYYEQYF.

This clonotype was seen more than once but under ten times. J is TRBJ2-5 and V is TRBV4-2, with D possibly being TRBD2 (5 bases). The germline V gene encodes CDR1 LGHNA and CDR2 YNFKEQ. Trimming pared 4 bases from V and 5 bases from J, leaving 23 bases between. The length of the CDR3 is 17 residues. The chain's CDR3 is CASSRPPFLAHKETQYF. DNA for the CDR3: TGTGCCAGCAGCCGACCCCCTTTCCTAGCTCATAAGGAGACCCAGTACTTC.

This chain links TRBV11-2 with TRBJ2-4; D not certain. Germline V gene data show CDR1 as SGHAT and CDR2 as FQNNGV. The germline V and J ends were trimmed by 5 bases and 0 bases, with 8 bases remaining between them. CDR3 length: 14 amino acids. The CDR3 reads CASSLILAKNIQYF. As DNA, the CDR3 is TGTGCCAGCAGCCTTATTCTAGCCAAAAACATTCAGTACTTC.

The V gene is TRBV20-1, the J gene TRBJ2-3, with D perhaps TRBD1 or TRBD2 (5 bases each). The CDR3 spans 15 residues. CDR1 and CDR2 from the germline V gene are DFQATT and SNEGSKA (reference sequence). Trimming took 3 bases from V and 0 from J, leaving 13 bases between them. CDR3: CSARSGATSTDTQYF. The DNA of the CDR3 is TGCAGTGCTAGGTCCGGGGCGACTAGCACAGATACGCAGTATTTT.

The V call is TRBV20-1, the J call TRBJ2-7; TRBD2 matches at 9 bases. This CDR3 has 14 residues. Germline loops: CDR1 DFQATT, CDR2 SNEGSKA (reference sequence). V shed 3 bases, J shed 1 base, and the junction held 4 bases outside the gene matches. CDR3 bases: TGCAGTGCTAGTGGGACTAGCATATCCTACGAGCAGTACTTC. This codes for CSASGTSISYEQYF.

V and J are TRBV2 and TRBJ2-2; possibly TRBD2 for D (5 bases). V lost 4 bases and J lost 4, with 16 bases in between. The CDR3 contains 16 residues. Germline lookup yields CDR1 SNHLY and CDR2 FYNNEI. CDR3 sequence (DNA): TGTGCCAGCAGTGGAGCTCCGGGGAAAGTCACCGGGGAGCTGTTTTTT. Protein product: CASSGAPGKVTGELFF.

The CDR3: CSAPTRTANTEAFF. The CDR3 coding sequence is TGCAGTGCCCCAACCCGAACAGCGAACACTGAAGCTTTCTTT. V and J are TRBV20-1 and TRBJ1-1, with no clear D. Trimming removed 6 bases at V and 1 base at J, with 15 bases between. Germline V gives CDR1 DFQATT, CDR2 SNEGSKA (reference sequence). The CDR3 has 14 amino acids.

This clonotype appeared many times. This chain uses TRBV12-3 or TRBV12-4 with TRBJ1-1, with no clear D. Trimming removed 6 bases from V and 0 bases from J, with 14 bases in between. The CDR3 length is 15 residues. The CDR3 is CASRALDSMNTEAFF. The CDR3 coding sequence is TGTGCCAGCAGGGCCCTGGACTCCATGAACACTGAAGCTTTCTTT.

The CDR3 bases are TGCAGTGCTAGAGATCTCCGCCTAGCGGGAGGCGTTTACGAGCAGTACTTC. It specifies CSARDLRLAGGVYEQYF. V usage is TRBV20-1 and J usage is TRBJ2-7, with 11 bases identical to TRBD2. The junction had 11 bases not matched to a gene; V was cut back by 0 bases and J by 4 bases. This CDR3 region has 17 residues. Germline assignment: CDR1 DFQATT and CDR2 SNEGSKA (reference sequence).

The gene calls are TRBV27 and TRBJ2-7; D is unclear. V lost 6 bases and J lost 4, with 13 bases in between. Germline V gives CDR1 MNHEY, CDR2 SMNVEV (reference sequence). The CDR3 extends over 13 amino acids. The CDR3 sequence: CASRLKISYEQYF. CDR3 nucleotide sequence: TGTGCCAGCAGGCTCAAGATTTCTTACGAGCAGTACTTC.

The chain is built from TRBV5-1 and TRBJ2-7; 8 bases fit TRBD1. The germline CDR1 and CDR2 sequences are SGHRS and YFSETQ. CDR3 length: 13 residues. Losses at the gene ends were 1 base for V and 6 bases for J; bases not matched to a gene: 3. This CDR3 is CASSLRQGIEQYF. CDR3 DNA: TGCGCCAGCAGCTTGAGACAGGGGATCGAGCAGTACTTC.

The chain combines TRBV5-6 with TRBJ2-3; the match to TRBD1 covers 7 bases. In germline, CDR1 is SGHDT, CDR2 YYEEEE. The V and J ends lost 1 base and 4 bases, in that order; junction bases with no gene match: 6. The CDR3 loop spans 15 amino acids. DNA for the CDR3: TGTGCCAGCAGCTTGTTATCGACAGGGCCAGATACGCAGTATTTT. It yields the protein CASSLLSTGPDTQYF.